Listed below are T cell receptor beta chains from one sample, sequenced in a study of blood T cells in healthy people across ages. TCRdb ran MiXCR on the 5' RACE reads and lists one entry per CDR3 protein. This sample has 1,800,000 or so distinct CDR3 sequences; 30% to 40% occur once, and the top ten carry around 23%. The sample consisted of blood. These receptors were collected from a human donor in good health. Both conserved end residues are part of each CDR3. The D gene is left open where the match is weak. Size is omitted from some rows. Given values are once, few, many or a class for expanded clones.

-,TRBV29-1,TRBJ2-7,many,CSVAVSGADEQYF,TGCAGCGTTGCAGTTTCAGGGGCGGACGAGCAGTACTTC
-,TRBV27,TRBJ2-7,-,CASSSGPYSYEQYF,TGTGCCAGCAGTTCGGGACCTTACTCCTACGAGCAGTACTTC
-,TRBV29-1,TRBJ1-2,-,CSGGADGVHYGYTF,TGCAGCGGGGGGGCCGATGGGGTTCACTATGGCTACACCTTC
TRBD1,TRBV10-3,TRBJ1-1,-,CAITGTANTEAFF,TGTGCCATCACCGGGACAGCGAACACTGAAGCTTTCTTT
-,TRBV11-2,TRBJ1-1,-,CASSLVSVGEAFF,TGTGCCAGCAGCTTAGTAAGTGTGGGTGAAGCTTTCTTT
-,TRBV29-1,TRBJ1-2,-,CSAEVGAEGYTF,TGCAGCGCCGAGGTTGGGGCGGAAGGCTACACCTTC
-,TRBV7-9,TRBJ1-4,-,CVSSLLWTRNEKLFF,TGTGTCAGCAGCTTACTCTGGACGCGGAATGAAAAACTGTTTTTT
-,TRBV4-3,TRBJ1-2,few,CASSQQGTIPNYGYTF,TGCGCCAGCAGCCAGCAGGGGACAATCCCTAACTATGGCTACACCTTC
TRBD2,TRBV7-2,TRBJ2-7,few,CASSPPRGGKYEQYF,TGTGCCAGCAGCCCCCCTCGCGGGGGAAAGTACGAGCAGTACTTC
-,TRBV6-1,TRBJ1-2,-,CASSEGQGQGYGYTF,TGTGCCAGCAGTGAAGGGCAGGGGCAGGGCTATGGCTACACCTTC
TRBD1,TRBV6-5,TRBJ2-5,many,CASSPGQVQETQYF,TGTGCCAGCAGTCCAGGACAGGTCCAAGAGACCCAGTACTTC
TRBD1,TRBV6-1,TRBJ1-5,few,CASSEEQGAAEPQHF,TGTGCCAGCAGTGAAGAGCAGGGGGCTGCGGAGCCCCAGCATTTT
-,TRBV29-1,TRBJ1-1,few,CSVAGRAMNTEAFF,TGCAGCGTTGCTGGCAGGGCTATGAACACTGAAGCTTTCTTT
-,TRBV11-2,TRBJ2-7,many,CASSSFGNREYEQYF,TGTGCCAGCAGCTCCTTCGGGAATCGGGAATACGAGCAGTACTTC
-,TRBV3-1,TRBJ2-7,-,CASSRVGNWGYEQYF,TGTGCCAGCTCCCGAGTGGGAAATTGGGGCTACGAGCAGTACTTC
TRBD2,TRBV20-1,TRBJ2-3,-,CSAPIAGGPDTQYF,TGCAGTGCTCCTATAGCGGGGGGCCCAGATACGCAGTATTTT
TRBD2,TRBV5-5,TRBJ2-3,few,CASSIPSGGAGDTQYF,TGTGCCAGCAGCATACCTAGCGGGGGGGCCGGAGATACGCAGTATTTT
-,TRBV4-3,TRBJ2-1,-,CASSPTSWGLYNEQFF,TGCGCCAGCAGCCCCACATCCTGGGGGTTATACAATGAGCAGTTCTTC
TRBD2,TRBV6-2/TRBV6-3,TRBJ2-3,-,CASSYSSRGVTDTQYF,TGTGCCAGCAGTTACTCGTCGCGGGGGGTCACAGATACGCAGTATTTT
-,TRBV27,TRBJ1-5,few,CASSLRSSNQPQHF,TGTGCCAGCAGTCTCCGGTCTAGCAATCAGCCCCAGCATTTT
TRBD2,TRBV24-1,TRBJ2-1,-,CATSDVLAGGNLKNEQFF,TGTGCCACCAGTGATGTTTTGGCGGGGGGGAACCTGAAGAATGAGCAGTTCTTC
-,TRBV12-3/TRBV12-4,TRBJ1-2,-,CASSAPRVISYGYTF,TGTGCCAGCAGCGCCCCAAGGGTGATTAGCTATGGCTACACCTTC
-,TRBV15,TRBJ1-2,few,CATSRTSDDGLYGYTF,TGTGCCACCAGCAGAACTTCCGATGACGGACTCTATGGCTACACCTTC
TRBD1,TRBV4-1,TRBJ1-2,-,CASSQVWLTGRWYGYTF,TGCGCCAGCAGCCAAGTTTGGTTGACAGGGAGATGGTATGGCTACACCTTC
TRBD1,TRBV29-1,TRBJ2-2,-,CSVARTGVSGERFF,TGCAGCGTTGCCCGGACAGGGGTGTCGGGGGAGCGGTTTTTT
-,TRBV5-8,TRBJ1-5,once,CASSSGLDPRQPQHF,TGTGCCAGCAGCTCCGGACTTGACCCGAGGCAGCCCCAGCATTTT
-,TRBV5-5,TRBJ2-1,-,CASSLFTTSGDEQFF,TGTGCCAGCAGCTTGTTCACTACTAGTGGGGATGAGCAGTTCTTC
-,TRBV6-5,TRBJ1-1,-,CASSPPGITEAFF,TGTGCCAGCAGCCCACCGGGGATCACTGAAGCTTTCTTT
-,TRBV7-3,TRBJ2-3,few,CASSLGLSSADTQYF,TGTGCCAGCAGCTTAGGGCTTAGTTCCGCAGATACGCAGTATTTT
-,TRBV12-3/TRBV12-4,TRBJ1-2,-,CASSLHMTVNYGYTF,TGTGCCAGCAGTCTCCATATGACAGTCAACTATGGCTACACCTTC
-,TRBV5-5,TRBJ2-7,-,CASSLEEEYEQYF,TGTGCCAGCAGCTTGGAGGAGGAGTACGAGCAGTACTTC
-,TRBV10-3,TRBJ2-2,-,CAISEVVQVTGELFF,TGTGCCATCAGTGAAGTGGTACAGGTAACCGGGGAGCTGTTTTTT
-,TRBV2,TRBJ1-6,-,CASSEAATGSSPLHF,TGTGCCAGCAGTGAAGCTGCGACAGGATCTTCACCCCTCCACTTT
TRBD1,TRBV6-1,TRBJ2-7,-,CASSEEAGTGGYEQYF,TGTGCCAGCAGTGAAGAGGCCGGGACAGGGGGCTACGAGCAGTACTTC
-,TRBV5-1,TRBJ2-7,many,CASSLGGYSEQYF,TGCGCCAGCAGCTTGGGAGGTTATTCCGAGCAGTACTTC
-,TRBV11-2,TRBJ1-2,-,CASSQGHDGYTF,TGTGCCAGCAGCCAAGGACATGATGGCTACACCTTC
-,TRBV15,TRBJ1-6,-,CATSRDLGMASPLHF,TGTGCCACCAGCAGAGATTTGGGGATGGCTTCACCCCTCCACTTT
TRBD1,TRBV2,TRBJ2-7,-,CASSDYGQAWKYF,TGTGCCAGCAGTGACTACGGACAGGCTTGGAAGTACTTC
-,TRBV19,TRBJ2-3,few,CASSITGLNTDTQYF,TGTGCCAGTAGTATTACAGGACTAAACACAGATACGCAGTATTTT
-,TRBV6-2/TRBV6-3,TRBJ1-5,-,CASSYLIPRTGQPQHF,TGTGCCAGCAGTTACCTCATTCCCAGGACTGGACAGCCCCAGCATTTT
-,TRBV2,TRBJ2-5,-,CASDYSQETQYF,TGTGCCAGCGACTATTCGCAAGAGACCCAGTACTTC
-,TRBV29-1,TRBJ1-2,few,CSVERMLRGPYYGYTF,TGCAGCGTTGAAAGGATGTTACGTGGGCCATACTATGGCTACACCTTC
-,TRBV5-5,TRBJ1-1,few,CASSLERMNTEAFF,TGTGCCAGCAGCTTGGAACGCATGAACACTGAAGCTTTCTTT
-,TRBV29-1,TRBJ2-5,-,CSVLRTPRGETQYF,TGCAGCGTCCTCCGGACCCCGAGAGGAGAGACCCAGTACTTC
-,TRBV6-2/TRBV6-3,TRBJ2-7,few,CASGWGLFYEQYF,TGTGCCAGCGGGTGGGGGCTGTTCTACGAGCAGTACTTC
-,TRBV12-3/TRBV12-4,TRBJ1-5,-,CASSVQGKDQPQHF,TGTGCCAGCAGTGTACAGGGTAAGGATCAGCCCCAGCATTTT
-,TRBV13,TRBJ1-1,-,CASSLWGGGRAEAFF,TGTGCCAGCAGCTTGTGGGGGGGAGGTAGGGCTGAAGCTTTCTTT
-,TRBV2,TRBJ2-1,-,CASTGGRGSYNEQFF,TGTGCCAGCACCGGAGGACGGGGGTCCTACAATGAGCAGTTCTTC
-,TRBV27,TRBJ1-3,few,CASSQSVGPGNTIYF,TGTGCCAGCAGCCAATCGGTGGGACCTGGAAACACCATATATTTT
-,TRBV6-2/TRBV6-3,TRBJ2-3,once,CANRGGGTDTQYF,TGTGCCAACAGGGGAGGAGGCACAGATACGCAGTATTTT
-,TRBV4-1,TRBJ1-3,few,CASSQDSGVGNTIYF,TGCGCCAGCAGCCAAGACTCCGGGGTTGGAAACACCATATATTTT
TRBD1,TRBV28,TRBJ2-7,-,CASSTQATGGRLYEQYF,TGTGCCAGCAGTACCCAAGCGACAGGGGGTCGCCTCTACGAGCAGTACTTC
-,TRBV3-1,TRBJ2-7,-,CTSSQGRGHLLSYEQYF,TGTACCAGCAGCCAAGGGCGAGGACACCTCCTCTCCTACGAGCAGTACTTC
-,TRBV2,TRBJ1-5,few,CASSDIPGDSNQPQHF,TGTGCCAGCAGTGACATCCCGGGGGATAGCAATCAGCCCCAGCATTTT
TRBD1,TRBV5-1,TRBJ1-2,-,CASSLSTGEVDYTF,TGCGCCAGCAGCCTATCTACAGGGGAAGTTGACTACACCTTC